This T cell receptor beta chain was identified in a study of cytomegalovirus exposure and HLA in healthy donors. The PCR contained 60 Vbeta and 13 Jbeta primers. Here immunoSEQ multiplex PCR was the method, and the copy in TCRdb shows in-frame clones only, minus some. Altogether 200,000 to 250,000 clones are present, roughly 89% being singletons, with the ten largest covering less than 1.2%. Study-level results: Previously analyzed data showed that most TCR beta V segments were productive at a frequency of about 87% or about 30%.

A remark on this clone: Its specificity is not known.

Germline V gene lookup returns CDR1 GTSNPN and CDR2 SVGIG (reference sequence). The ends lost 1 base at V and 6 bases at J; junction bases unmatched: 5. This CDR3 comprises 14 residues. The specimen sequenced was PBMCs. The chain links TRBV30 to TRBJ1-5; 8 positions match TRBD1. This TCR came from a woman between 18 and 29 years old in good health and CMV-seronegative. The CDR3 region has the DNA TGTGCCTGGAGTGCAGACAGGGGTCCTCAGCCCCAGCATTTT. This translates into CAWSADRGPQPQHF.